The 26 T cell receptor beta chains below all came from one sample that was sequenced in a study of vaccination effects on CD4 cells after COVID-19. No cognate antigen is known for these TCRs. An approximately 10-day culture period preceded the isolation of CD4+ T cells. Participants got two doses of BNT162b2 or mRNA-1273 vaccine. Generated by immunoSEQ multiplex PCR, the TCRdb table keeps only in-frame clones and is missing some. The top ten hold less than 2.5% of the sample, which has about 73,000 clones, around 69% seen once. The starting material was CD4+ T cells from PBMCs cultured without peptide, obtained after COVID-19 vaccination. These receptors all stem from a human donor who received a COVID-19 vaccine.

The chain couples TRBV18 to TRBJ2-6, with D perhaps TRBD1 (5 bases). Germline V CDR1 and CDR2: KGHSH, LQKENI. This CDR3 spans 15 amino acids. Trimming shortened V by 5 bases and J by 1 base, and 9 bases separated the two germline ends. Written as DNA, the CDR3 is TGTGCCAGCTCAGTGACAGAATCTGGGGCCAACGTCCTGACTTTC. It yields the protein CASSVTESGANVLTF.

This rearrangement joins TRBV4-3 to TRBJ1-2; a weak D match, TRBD1 (5 bases). The germline CDR1 and CDR2 sequences are LGHNA and YSLEER. Trimming stripped 0 bases from V and 4 bases from J, with 9 bases between. This CDR3 region has 14 residues. The CDR3 sequence is CASSQERRGYGYTF. The DNA of the CDR3 is TGCGCCAGCAGCCAAGAGCGGAGGGGCTATGGCTACACCTTC.

This chain links TRBV29-1 with TRBJ1-1; 9 bases align to TRBD1. V was pared by 7 bases and J by 4 bases, with 7 bases of the junction left unmatched. This CDR3 comprises 13 residues. CDR1 is SQVTM, CDR2 ANQGSEA, per germline. CDR3 loop: CSGGDRDGTEAFF. For the CDR3, the DNA is TGCAGCGGAGGGGACAGGGACGGCACTGAAGCTTTCTTT. Based on the CDR3 plus reference TRBV29-1 and TRBJ1-1, the full variable domain is SAVISQKPSRDICQRGTSLTIQCQVDSQVTMMFWYRQQPGQSLTLIATANQGSEATYESGFVIDKFPISRPNLTFSTLTVSNMSPEDSSIYLCSGGDRDGTEAFFGQGTRLTVV.

There are a few counts of this clone. The chain recombines TRBV7-3 with TRBJ1-1, with D hard to call. With 5 bases removed from V and 2 bases from J, the gap between germline ends came to 12 bases. Germline V CDR1 and CDR2: SGHTA, FQGTGA. The CDR3 is 14 amino acids. The CDR3 loop reads CASSPYSDNTEAFF. DNA of the CDR3: TGTGCCAGCAGCCCCTACAGTGACAACACTGAAGCTTTCTTT.

The J gene is TRBJ2-7, the V gene TRBV10-3; TRBD1 agrees at 7 bases. Germline V CDR1 and CDR2: ENHRY, SYGVKD. The V and J ends lost 8 bases and 0 bases, in that order; junction bases with no gene match: 4. This CDR3 region has 13 residues. CDR3 residues: CAIQGTASYEQYV. The CDR3 region has the DNA TGTGCCATCCAGGGGACAGCCTCCTACGAGCAGTACGTC.

This clone came up a few times. The rearrangement links TRBV6-5 to TRBJ1-3; D remains unclear. This CDR3 has 16 amino acids. Germline CDR1 and CDR2: MNHEY and SVGAGI. V lost 0 bases and J 2 bases, leaving 11 bases between the germline ends. The CDR3 loop reads CASSYSPGSTGNTIYF. In nucleotides, the CDR3 is TGTGCCAGCAGTTACTCGCCGGGGTCGACTGGAAACACCATATATTTT.

The gene calls are TRBV19 and TRBJ2-3; D unresolved. The V and J ends lost 6 bases and 0 bases respectively, with 7 bases between them. The CDR3 loop spans 13 amino acids. From germline, CDR1 is LNHDA and CDR2 SQIVND (reference sequence). The CDR3 loop is CASRPPSTDTQYF. CDR3 sequence (DNA): TGTGCCAGTAGGCCCCCTAGCACAGATACGCAGTATTTT.

This clone was counted once. The chain links TRBV5-1 to TRBJ1-3; D ambiguous. The V end lost 1 base, the J end lost 0 bases, and 11 bases lay between the germline ends. The CDR3 length is 16 residues. Germline V gene lookup returns CDR1 SGHRS and CDR2 YFSETQ. In DNA form, the CDR3 reads TGCGCCAGCAGCTTGCAGCAACTCATCTCTGGAAACACCATATATTTT. The encoded protein is CASSLQQLISGNTIYF.

The chain joins TRBV6-5 to TRBJ2-1, with a tentative D call TRBD1 (7 bases). Trimming left V 8 bases short and J 5 bases short, with 13 bases between. Germline CDR1 and CDR2: MNHEY and SVGAGI. The CDR3 contains 13 residues. CDR3 DNA sequence: TGTGCCAGCGACCCAGGGGGGAACAATGAGCAGTTCTTC. Protein: CASDPGGNNEQFF.

Only one count was recorded for this clone. The gene calls are TRBV5-1 and TRBJ2-5; 10 nucleotides match TRBD2. This CDR3 region has 16 residues. The J segment lost 5 bases and the V segment lost 1 base, leaving 8 bases of the junction unmatched. Germline CDR1 is SGHRS and CDR2 is YFSETQ. The CDR3: CASSLLQLAGYETQYF. The DNA of the CDR3 is TGCGCCAGCAGCTTGTTGCAACTAGCGGGGTATGAGACCCAGTACTTC.

The chain has TRBV2 and TRBJ2-7; the D gene is possibly TRBD2 (6 bases). Germline lookup yields CDR1 SNHLY and CDR2 FYNNEI. Trimming took 6 bases from V and 6 from J, leaving 12 bases between them. The CDR3 runs to 12 residues. CDR3 amino acids: CASSETSFEQYV. For the CDR3, the DNA is TGTGCCAGCAGCGAGACTAGTTTCGAGCAGTACGTC.

This clone occurred once. The CDR3 loop is CASKSNPGQWRTNEKLFF. DNA of the CDR3: TGTGCCAGTAAGTCAAACCCGGGACAGTGGAGGACTAATGAAAAACTGTTTTTT. J is TRBJ1-4 and V is TRBV19, with TRBD1 matching 7 bases. Germline V gene sequence: CDR1 LNHDA, CDR2 SQIVND (reference sequence). This CDR3 region has 18 residues. Trimming took 7 bases from V and 2 from J; bases not matched to a gene: 16.

This clone has just a few counts. The chain links TRBV6-1 to TRBJ1-2; no clear D gene. The germline V and J ends were trimmed by 4 bases and 2 bases, with 17 bases remaining between them. Germline CDR1 MNHNS, CDR2 SASEGT. The length of the CDR3 is 16 residues. The CDR3 region has the DNA TGTGCCAGCAGTGCTTGGGCCCATGGGGTAAACTATGGCTACACCTTC. It is translated as CASSAWAHGVNYGYTF.

The chain links TRBV21-1 to TRBJ1-5; no check of the table's D call, TRBD1, against the DNA was made. TRBV21-1 is recorded as a pseudogene. This CDR3 is 13 amino acids long. Here the CDR3 reads CASSVYSYQPQHF. DNA for the CDR3: TGTGCCAGCAGCGTCTACAGCTATCAGCCCCAGCATTTT.

The V call is TRBV6-1, the J call TRBJ1-1; weak D call: TRBD1 (5 bases). V was pared by 3 bases and J by 3 bases, with 8 bases between. The germline CDR1 and CDR2 sequences are MNHNS and SASEGT. CDR3 length: 13 residues. The CDR3, as DNA: TGTGCCAGCAGTGACAGGGCGGACACTGAAGCTTTCTTT. Residues: CASSDRADTEAFF.

The chain carries TRBV19 and TRBJ2-1, with D unclear. CDR3 length: 16 amino acids. The germline V and J ends were trimmed by 1 base and 0 bases, with 10 bases remaining between them. Germline CDR1 reads LNHDA; CDR2 reads SQIVND (reference sequence). The CDR3 is CASSIVPASSYNEQFF. CDR3 in DNA: TGTGCCAGTAGTATAGTTCCGGCGAGCTCCTACAATGAGCAGTTCTTC.

The chain couples TRBV24-1 to TRBJ1-3; D unresolved. Germline assignment: CDR1 KGHDR and CDR2 SFDVKD. Trimming removed 3 bases from V and 2 bases from J, with 16 bases in between. The length of the CDR3 is 17 residues. The CDR3 reads CATSDPPGPSTGNTIYF. The CDR3, as DNA: TGTGCCACCAGTGATCCCCCAGGACCTTCTACTGGAAACACCATATATTTT.

The V call is TRBV6-4, the J call TRBJ2-3; no firm D call. The length of the CDR3 is 15 residues. Germline CDR1 MRHNA, CDR2 SNTAGT. Trimming pared 8 bases from V and 0 bases from J, leaving 15 bases between. CDR3 coding DNA: TGTGCCAGCTCACGAGAGCCTATAAGCACAGATACGCAGTATTTT. It codes for CASSREPISTDTQYF.

The chain recombines TRBV11-2 with TRBJ2-7; the D call may be TRBD1 or TRBD2 (5 bases each). Trimming took off 1 base at V and 7 bases at J, with 11 bases between the two ends. The germline CDR1 and CDR2 sequences are SGHAT and FQNNGV. The CDR3 contains 13 residues. The CDR3 loop reads CASSLVRGSEQYV. For the CDR3, the DNA is TGTGCCAGCAGCTTAGTGAGGGGATCGGAGCAGTACGTC.

J is TRBJ2-7 and V is TRBV11-3; no clear D. CDR1 and CDR2 from the germline V gene are SGHNT and YENEEA. The ends were cut back, 5 bases at V and 1 base at J, with 12 bases in the middle. CDR3 length: 14 residues. The CDR3 spells CASSLAPPSYEQYV. CDR3 in DNA: TGTGCCAGCAGCCTGGCCCCCCCTTCCTACGAGCAGTACGTC.

V and J are TRBV6-5 and TRBJ2-1; D might be TRBD1 (6 bases). V gave up 4 bases and J gave up 7 bases, with 11 bases separating them. Germline V lookup: CDR1 MNHEY, CDR2 SVGAGI. CDR3 size: 13 residues. The CDR3 sequence is CASSSYRENEQFF. CDR3 nucleotides: TGTGCCAGCAGTTCTTACAGGGAGAATGAGCAGTTCTTC.

This clone was recorded once. This chain connects TRBV3-1 (or the pseudogene TRBV3-2) to TRBJ1-2; 8 positions agree with TRBD1. Looked up from germline, CDR1 is LGHDT and CDR2 is YNNKEL (reference sequence). V trimming: 7 bases; J trimming: 7 bases; junction bases outside the gene matches: 14. The CDR3 has 15 residues. The CDR3, as DNA: TGTGCCAGCACCAGTGGACAGGGCATTCAGGGTGGCTACACCTTC. It codes for CASTSGQGIQGGYTF.

The chain carries TRBV4-1 and TRBJ2-5; the match to TRBD2 covers 9 bases. The length of the CDR3 is 17 residues. Germline CDR1 reads MGHRA; CDR2 reads YSYEKL. The J segment lost 3 bases and the V segment lost 3 bases, leaving 11 bases of the junction unmatched. For the CDR3, the DNA is TGCGCCAGCAGCCAGGTCAATCTGGGACTAGCTGAAGAGACCCAGTACTTC. Translating it yields CASSQVNLGLAEETQYF.

The chain has TRBV5-1 and TRBJ2-2; D unclear. CDR3 length: 13 residues. The V gene lost 4 bases and the J gene lost 7 bases, with 11 bases spanning the gap. Germline V gene lookup returns CDR1 SGHRS and CDR2 YFSETQ. In DNA form, the CDR3 reads TGCGCCAGCAGCCCAGAGATCTTCGGGGAGCTGTTTTTT. Amino acid sequence: CASSPEIFGELFF. Together with reference TRBV5-1 and TRBJ2-2, the CDR3 gives the full variable domain: KAGVTQTPRYLIKTRGQQVTLSCSPISGHRSVSWYQQTPGQGLQFLFEYFSETQRNKGNFPGRFSGRQFSNSRSEMNVSTLELGDSALYLCASSPEIFGELFFGEGSRLTVL.

The chain is built from TRBV2 and TRBJ2-5; D remains ambiguous. The germline CDR1 and CDR2 sequences are SNHLY and FYNNEI. CDR3 length equals 14 residues. The V and J ends lost 6 bases and 4 bases respectively, with 15 bases between them. The CDR3: CASSVTVGGETQYF. DNA for the CDR3: TGTGCCAGCAGCGTTACGGTGGGTGGAGAGACCCAGTACTTC.

The sample holds one count of this clone. The rearrangement joins TRBV23-1 to TRBJ2-7, with 7 bases aligning to TRBD1. TRBV23-1 is flagged as an ORF with uncertain function. The length of the CDR3 is 14 residues. V lost 2 bases and J lost 5; bases outside the gene matches: 6. The CDR3, as DNA: TGCGCCAGCAGTCAAAAACAGGGGAGCGACGAGCAGTACGTC. It yields the protein CASSQKQGSDEQYV.